The 3 T cell receptor beta chains presented below share a single source sample, sequenced in a study of shared T cell receptors in the human thymus. The assay was immunoSEQ multiplex PCR, and TCRdb's table has in-frame clones only and misses some. The repertoire holds roughly 500,000 clones, with about four fifths as singletons. These same data were also listed under a study on human thymus T cells.

The source material was thymocytes. Receptors were obtained from a boy less than two years old with a congenital heart defect.

The chain uses TRBV9 and TRBJ2-7, with TRBD1 matching 7 bases. The V gene end was trimmed by 0 bases and the J gene end by 2 bases; junction bases not matched to a gene: 8. Germline CDR1 is SGDLS and CDR2 is YYNGEE. The CDR3 is made up of 16 amino acids. This chain's CDR3 is CASSVAPGTAPYEQYF. The CDR3 DNA follows: TGTGCCAGCAGCGTAGCTCCCGGGACAGCCCCCTACGAGCAGTACTTC.

CDR3 nucleotide sequence: TGCGCCAGCAGGACTAGGGGGCCTCTCACTCAAGAGACCCAGTACTTC. It codes for CASRTRGPLTQETQYF. The V and J genes are TRBV5-1 and TRBJ2-5; TRBD1 is a possible D gene (7 bases). Per the germline V gene, CDR1 is SGHRS and CDR2 is YFSETQ. The length of the CDR3 is 16 residues. The V gene lost 5 bases and the J gene lost 2 bases, with 19 bases spanning the gap. The full variable domain, completed using reference TRBV5-1 and TRBJ2-5, is KAGVTQTPRYLIKTRGQQVTLSCSPISGHRSVSWYQQTPGQGLQFLFEYFSETQRNKGNFPGRFSGRQFSNSRSEMNVSTLELGDSALYLCASRTRGPLTQETQYFGPGTRLLVL.

The J gene is TRBJ2-7, the V gene TRBV6-5; tentatively, D is TRBD2 (5 bases). The CDR3 is made up of 14 amino acids. Germline loops: CDR1 MNHEY, CDR2 SVGAGI. With 6 bases removed from V and 4 bases from J, the gap between germline ends came to 16 bases. This CDR3 is CASSSDRDEYEQYF. CDR3 DNA: TGTGCCAGCAGCTCAGACCGGGATGAGTACGAGCAGTACTTC.